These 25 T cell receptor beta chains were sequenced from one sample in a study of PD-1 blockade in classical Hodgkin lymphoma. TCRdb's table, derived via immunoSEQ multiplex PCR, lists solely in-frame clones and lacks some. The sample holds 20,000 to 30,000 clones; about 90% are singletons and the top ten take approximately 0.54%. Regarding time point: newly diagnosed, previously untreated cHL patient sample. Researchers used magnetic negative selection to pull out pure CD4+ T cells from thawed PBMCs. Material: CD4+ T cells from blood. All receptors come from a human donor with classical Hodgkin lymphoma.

CDR3 sequence: CASSLAGPTDTQYF. CDR3 DNA: TGTGCCAGCAGCTTGGCTGGGCCCACAGATACGCAGTATTTT. The chain joins TRBV5-6 to TRBJ2-3, with unresolved D. With 0 bases removed from V and 2 bases from J, the gap between germline ends came to 7 bases. There are 14 residues in the CDR3. Germline assignment: CDR1 SGHDT and CDR2 YYEEEE.

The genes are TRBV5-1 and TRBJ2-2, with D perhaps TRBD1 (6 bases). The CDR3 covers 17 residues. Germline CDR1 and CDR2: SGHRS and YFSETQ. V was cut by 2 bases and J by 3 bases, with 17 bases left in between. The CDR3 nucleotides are TGCGCCAGCAGCTTAAACAGGGCGAGATCTCACACCGGGGAGCTGTTTTTT. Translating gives CASSLNRARSHTGELFF.

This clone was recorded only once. The CDR3 protein is CASSPRTSGNYGYTF. The CDR3 DNA is TGTGCCAGCAGTCCACGGACGTCCGGCAACTATGGCTACACCTTC. The genes are TRBV6-5 and TRBJ1-2; D unresolved. Germline V lookup: CDR1 MNHEY, CDR2 SVGAGI. V shed 5 bases and J shed 2 bases, with 15 bases lying between them. The CDR3 loop spans 15 amino acids.

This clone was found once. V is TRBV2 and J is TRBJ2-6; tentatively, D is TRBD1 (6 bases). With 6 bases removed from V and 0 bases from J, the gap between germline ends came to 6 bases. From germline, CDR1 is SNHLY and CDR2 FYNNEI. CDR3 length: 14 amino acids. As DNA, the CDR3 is TGTGCCAGCAGGGACAGCTCTGGGGCCAACGTCCTGACTTTC. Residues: CASRDSSGANVLTF.

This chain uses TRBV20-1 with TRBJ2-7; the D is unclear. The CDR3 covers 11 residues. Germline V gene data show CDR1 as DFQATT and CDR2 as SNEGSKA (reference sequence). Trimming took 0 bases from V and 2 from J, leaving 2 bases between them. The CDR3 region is CSAREAYEQYF. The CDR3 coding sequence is TGCAGTGCTAGAGAGGCCTACGAGCAGTACTTC.

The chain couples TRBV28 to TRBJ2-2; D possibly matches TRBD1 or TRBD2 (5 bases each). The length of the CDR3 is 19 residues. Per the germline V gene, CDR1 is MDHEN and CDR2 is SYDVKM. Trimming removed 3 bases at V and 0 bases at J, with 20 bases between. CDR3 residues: CASSLAPGRSRSNTGELFF. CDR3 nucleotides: TGTGCCAGCAGTTTGGCCCCGGGACGGTCCAGATCGAACACCGGGGAGCTGTTTTTT.

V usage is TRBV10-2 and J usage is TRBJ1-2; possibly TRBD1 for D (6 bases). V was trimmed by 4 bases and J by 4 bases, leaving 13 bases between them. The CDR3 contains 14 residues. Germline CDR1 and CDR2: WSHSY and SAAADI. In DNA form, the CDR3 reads TGCGCCAGCAGTGGAGGGGGTCCCGTCTATGGCTACACCTTC. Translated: CASSGGGPVYGYTF.

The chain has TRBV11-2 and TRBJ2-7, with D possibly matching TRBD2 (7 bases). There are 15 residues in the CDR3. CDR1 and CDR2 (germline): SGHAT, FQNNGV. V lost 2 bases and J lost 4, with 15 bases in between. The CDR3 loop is CASSLLAGAKYEQYF. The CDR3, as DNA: TGTGCCAGCAGCTTATTGGCGGGGGCTAAGTACGAGCAGTACTTC. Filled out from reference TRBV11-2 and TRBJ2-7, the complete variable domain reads EAGVAQSPRYKIIEKRQSVAFWCNPISGHATLYWYQQILGQGPKLLIQFQNNGVVDDSQLPKDRFSAERLKGVDSTLKIQPAKLEDSAVYLCASSLLAGAKYEQYFGPGTRLTVT.

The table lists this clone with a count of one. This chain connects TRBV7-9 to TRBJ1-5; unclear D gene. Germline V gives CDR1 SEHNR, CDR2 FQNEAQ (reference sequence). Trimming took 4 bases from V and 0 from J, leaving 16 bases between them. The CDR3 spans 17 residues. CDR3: CASSSAGPPNSNQPQHF. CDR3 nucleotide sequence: TGTGCCAGCAGCTCGGCCGGTCCTCCAAATAGCAATCAGCCCCAGCATTTT.

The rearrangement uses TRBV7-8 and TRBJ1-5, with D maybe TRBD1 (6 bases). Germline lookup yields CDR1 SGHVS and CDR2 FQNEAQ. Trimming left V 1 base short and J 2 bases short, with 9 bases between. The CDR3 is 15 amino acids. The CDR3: CASSLERTGNQPQHF. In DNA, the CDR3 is TGTGCCAGCAGCTTAGAACGGACAGGCAATCAGCCCCAGCATTTT.

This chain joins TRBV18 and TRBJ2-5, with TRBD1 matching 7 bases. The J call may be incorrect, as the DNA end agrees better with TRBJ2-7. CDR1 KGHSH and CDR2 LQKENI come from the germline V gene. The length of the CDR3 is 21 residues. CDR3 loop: CASSSTPRSTGERRSSYEQYF. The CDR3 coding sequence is TGTGCCAGCTCCTCCACGCCCCGAAGCACAGGGGAAAGACGAAGCTCCTACGAGCAGTACTTC.

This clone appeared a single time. CDR3 nucleotide sequence: TGCGCCAGCAGCCAAGAAGCGGCGGGGGGGAGCACAGATACGCAGTATTTT. This codes for CASSQEAAGGSTDTQYF. V gene TRBV4-3 combines with J gene TRBJ2-3; 9 bases are a match to TRBD2. CDR3 length: 17 residues. V dropped 0 bases and J dropped 0; count of bases not matched to a gene: 4. Per germline, CDR1 LGHNA and CDR2 YSLEER.

This chain's CDR3 is CASSAPLGVFYEQYF. DNA for the CDR3: TGTGCCAGCAGTGCTCCATTGGGTGTTTTTTACGAGCAGTACTTC. The chain employs TRBV6-4 and TRBJ2-7; D not certain. CDR1 MRHNA and CDR2 SNTAGT come from the germline V gene. With 4 bases removed from V and 4 bases from J, the gap between germline ends came to 17 bases. This CDR3 is 15 amino acids long.

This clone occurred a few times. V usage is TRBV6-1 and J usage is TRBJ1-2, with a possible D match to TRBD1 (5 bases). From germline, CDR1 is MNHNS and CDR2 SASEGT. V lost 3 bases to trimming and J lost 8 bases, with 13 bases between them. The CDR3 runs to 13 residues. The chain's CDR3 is CASSDRDRGGYTF. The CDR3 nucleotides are TGTGCCAGCAGTGATCGGGACCGAGGGGGCTACACCTTC.

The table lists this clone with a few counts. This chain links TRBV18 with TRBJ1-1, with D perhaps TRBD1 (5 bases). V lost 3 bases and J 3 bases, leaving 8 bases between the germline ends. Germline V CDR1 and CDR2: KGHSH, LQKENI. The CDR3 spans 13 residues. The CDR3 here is CASSPGEDTEAFF. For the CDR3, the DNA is TGTGCCAGCTCACCGGGGGAGGACACTGAAGCTTTCTTT.

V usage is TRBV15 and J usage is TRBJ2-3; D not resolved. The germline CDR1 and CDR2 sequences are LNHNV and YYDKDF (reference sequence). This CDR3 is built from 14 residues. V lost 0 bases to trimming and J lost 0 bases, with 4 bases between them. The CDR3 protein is CATSRETSTDTQYF. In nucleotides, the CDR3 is TGTGCCACCAGCAGAGAGACCAGCACAGATACGCAGTATTTT. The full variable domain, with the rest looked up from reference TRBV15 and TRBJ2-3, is DAMVIQNPRYQVTQFGKPVTLSCSQTLNHNVMYWYQQKSSQAPKLLFHYYDKDFNNEADTPDNFQSRRPNTSFCFLDIRSPGLGDTAMYLCATSRETSTDTQYFGPGTRLTVL.

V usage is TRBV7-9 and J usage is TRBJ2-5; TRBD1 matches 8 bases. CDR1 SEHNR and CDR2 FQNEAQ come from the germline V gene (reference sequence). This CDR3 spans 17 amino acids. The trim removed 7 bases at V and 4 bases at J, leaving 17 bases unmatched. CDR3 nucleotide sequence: TGTGCCAGCACCCCAGGGGGCGGGGCTAGCGCGGCAGAGACCCAGTACTTC. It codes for CASTPGGGASAAETQYF.

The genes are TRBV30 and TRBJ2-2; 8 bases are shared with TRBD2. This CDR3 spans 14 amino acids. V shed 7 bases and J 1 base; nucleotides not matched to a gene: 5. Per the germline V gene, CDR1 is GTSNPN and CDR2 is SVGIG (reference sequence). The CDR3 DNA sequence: TGTGCCTCCCGGGGGGGGTGGAACACCGGGGAGCTGTTTTTT. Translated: CASRGGWNTGELFF.

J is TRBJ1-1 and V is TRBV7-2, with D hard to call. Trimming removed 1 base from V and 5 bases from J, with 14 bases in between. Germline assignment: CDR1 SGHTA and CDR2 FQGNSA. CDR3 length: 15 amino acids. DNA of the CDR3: TGTGCCAGCAGCTTAGTGGGCGGCCCGGGGACTGAAGCTTTCTTT. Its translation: CASSLVGGPGTEAFF.

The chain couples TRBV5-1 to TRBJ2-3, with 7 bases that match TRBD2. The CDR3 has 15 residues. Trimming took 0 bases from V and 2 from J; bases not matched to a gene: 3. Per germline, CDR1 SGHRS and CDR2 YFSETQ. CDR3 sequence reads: CASSLEGTNTDTQYF. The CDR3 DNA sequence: TGCGCCAGCAGCTTGGAAGGGACTAACACAGATACGCAGTATTTT.

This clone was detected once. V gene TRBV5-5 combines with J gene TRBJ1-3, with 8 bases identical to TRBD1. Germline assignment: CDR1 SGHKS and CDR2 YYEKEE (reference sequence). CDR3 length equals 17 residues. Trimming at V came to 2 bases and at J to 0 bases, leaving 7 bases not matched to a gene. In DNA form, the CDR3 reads TGTGCCAGCAGCTTTCGGACAGGGCGTAACTCTGGAAACACCATATATTTT. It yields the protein CASSFRTGRNSGNTIYF.

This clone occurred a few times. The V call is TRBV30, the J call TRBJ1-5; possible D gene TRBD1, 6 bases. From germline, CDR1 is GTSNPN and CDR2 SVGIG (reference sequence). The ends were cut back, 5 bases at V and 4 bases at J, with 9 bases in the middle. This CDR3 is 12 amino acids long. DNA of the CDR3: TGTGCCTGGGACACAGGGAATCAGCCCCAGCATTTT. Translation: CAWDTGNQPQHF.

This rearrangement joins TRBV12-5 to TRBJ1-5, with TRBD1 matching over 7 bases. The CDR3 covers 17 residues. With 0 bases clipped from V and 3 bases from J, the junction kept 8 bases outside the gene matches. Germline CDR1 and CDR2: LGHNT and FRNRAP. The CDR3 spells CASGLVYSGTVNQPQHF. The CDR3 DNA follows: TGTGCTAGTGGTTTGGTTTATTCAGGGACAGTCAATCAGCCCCAGCATTTT.

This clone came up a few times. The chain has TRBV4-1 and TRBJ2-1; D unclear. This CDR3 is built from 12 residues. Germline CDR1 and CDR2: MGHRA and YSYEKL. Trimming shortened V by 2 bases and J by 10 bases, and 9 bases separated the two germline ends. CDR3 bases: TGCGCCAGCAGCCAACCTTACAGAGAGCAGTTCTTC. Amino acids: CASSQPYREQFF.

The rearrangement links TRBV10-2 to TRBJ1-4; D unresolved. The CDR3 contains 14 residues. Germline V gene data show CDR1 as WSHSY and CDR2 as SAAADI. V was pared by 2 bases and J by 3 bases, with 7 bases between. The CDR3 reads CASSELGPNEKLFF. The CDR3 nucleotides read TGCGCCAGCAGTGAGCTGGGCCCTAATGAAAAACTGTTTTTT.